This T cell receptor beta chain was recorded in a study of T-cell memory formation after mild COVID-19 (dated by TCRdb to 2020 to 2023). Background for the entire study: TCR sequence clusters from the two donors were largely donor specific. Two young, previously healthy adult volunteers, one female and one male, were included in the cohort. Longitudinal TCRalpha and TCRbeta repertoire sequencing tracked T-cell clones expanding and contracting after mild COVID-19 in a couple of donors.

PBMCs were isolated by Ficoll-Paque density gradient centrifugation. The junction carries 20 bases between V and J, which are trimmed by 3 bases and 6 bases respectively. Its CDR3 holds 16 amino acids, cysteine through phenylalanine. The CDR3 DNA has 48 bases and is translated from base 1. CDR1 and CDR2 are read off the germline V gene as KGHDR and SFDVKD. Sequenced on an Illumina NovaSeq 6000. cDNA libraries for TCRalpha and TCRbeta were prepared by 5'RACE using constant-segment primers, with sample barcodes and unique molecular identifiers added. Trizol reagent was used to extract RNA from every sample. Library amplification was performed in two PCR steps, and a second sample barcode and Illumina TruSeq adapters were introduced in the second step. The libraries were sequenced on an Illumina NovaSeq using 2 x 150 bp paired-end reads. The published analysis was carried out like this. With migec v1.2.7, reads were demultiplexed and then collapsed into UMI-guided consensus sequences. Using mixcr v2.1.11, UMI consensuses were aligned to TRA and TRB V and J templates and then assembled into clonotypes. A clonotype was counted as expanded or contracted only when both edgeR and NoisET called the clonotype significant, with the noise models trained on biological replicates. edgeR calls used a false discovery rate-adjusted p below 0.01 and a log2 fold-change threshold of 1. As an exploratory analysis of dynamics, max-normalized trajectories of the 1000 most abundant clonotypes were examined with PCA combined with hierarchical clustering. The CD4 or CD8 phenotype of responding clones was assigned using the separately sequenced CD4+ and CD8+ repertoires. TCRdb reworked the public reads: Q25 trimming with fastp, MiXCR clone assembly, productive beta chains retained. Rows are unified per CDR3 protein, each entry keeping the most common DNA and genes. The V and J calls here are based on TCRdb, not the publication. Here the sample has more than 110,000 distinct CDR3 sequences; roughly 13% occur a single time. The ten largest clones represent more than 25% of the sample.

Remarks on this clonotype: Its antigen remains undetermined. Per-base quality was not reported, and no clone a single base away is much larger than it.

The paper's findings and limits, for the study overall: Only two mild cases were covered in the study, and larger cohorts including severe cases with pre-infection samples were considered necessary. Balanced CD4/CD8 phenotypes were observed for clones contracting from day 15 to 85, whereas a bias towards CD4+ was observed for a second wave of clones expanding from day 15 to 37. Contracting CD4+ clones were found mainly in CM and EM memory subsets, while CD8+ clones were enriched in EMRA. Some responding clones were detected in pre-infection memory, suggesting pre-existing cross-reactive memory T cells joined the SARS-CoV-2 response. Whether the second-wave clones peaking on day 37 were SARS-CoV-2 specific was not confirmed.

The sequence is built from TRBV24-1 and TRBJ2-7, with TRBD2 as a weak D call on 5 bases. This receptor was identified in an adult woman who had mild COVID-19 (a few samples of this study predate the infection). The sample titles of this study are shuffled in the database, so cell type and time point are left out; the donor was told from shared clones. Sequences were obtained from PBMCs or a T cell subset sorted from them (not recorded which). The CDR3 here reads CATSDPTTEGTREQYF. The nucleotide sequence reads TGTGCCACCAGTGATCCGACCACTGAGGGTACGCGCGAGCAGTACTTC.